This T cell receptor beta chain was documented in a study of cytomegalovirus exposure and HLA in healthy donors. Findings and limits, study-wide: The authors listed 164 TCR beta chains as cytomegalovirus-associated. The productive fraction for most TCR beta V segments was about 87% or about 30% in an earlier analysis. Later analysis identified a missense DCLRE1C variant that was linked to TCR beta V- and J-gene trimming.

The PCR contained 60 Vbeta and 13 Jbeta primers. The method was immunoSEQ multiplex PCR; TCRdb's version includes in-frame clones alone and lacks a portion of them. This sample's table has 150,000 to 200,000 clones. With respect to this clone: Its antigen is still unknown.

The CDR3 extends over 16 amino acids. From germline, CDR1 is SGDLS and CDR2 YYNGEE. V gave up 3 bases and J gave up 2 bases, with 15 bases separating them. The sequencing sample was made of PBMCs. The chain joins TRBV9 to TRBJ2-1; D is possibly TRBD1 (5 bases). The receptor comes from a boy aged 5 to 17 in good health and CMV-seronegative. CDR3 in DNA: TGTGCCAGCAGCGAACCAGGGATCAGCCCCTACAATGAGCAGTTCTTC. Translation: CASSEPGISPYNEQFF.